This T cell receptor beta chain appears in the sequencing data of a study of blood T cell repertoires in COVID-19. Recruits, aged roughly 18 to 95 years, lived in 25 or so US areas. Grouping used clinical history reported by participants in a survey and questionnaire. The data were produced by immunoSEQ multiplex PCR, yet TCRdb's version contains in-frame clones alone and is incomplete. The data show some 200,000 clones, 65% to 90% seen once. The source material was PBMCs or T cells enriched from blood (not recorded which). This receptor was obtained from a woman aged 60-75 years with acute COVID-19.

The CDR3: CASSTGTSGGHEQFF. As DNA, the CDR3 is TGCGCCAGCAGCACCGGGACTAGCGGGGGGCATGAGCAGTTCTTC. This rearrangement joins TRBV5-1 to TRBJ2-1; 15 nucleotides agree with TRBD2. With V trimmed by 4 bases and J by 8 bases, 4 bases remained unmatched. The CDR3 is made up of 15 amino acids. The germline CDR1 and CDR2 sequences are SGHRS and YFSETQ.